Listed below are T cell receptor beta chains from one sample, sequenced in a study of shared clonotypes between healthy human individuals. TCRdb keeps only in-frame clones here, not all; method: immunoSEQ multiplex PCR. This table holds 650,000 to 700,000 clones, around 90% found once. The material sequenced was memory CD8+ T cells from PBMCs. The receptors here all came from a man between 18 and 29 years old in good health. Some clones in this sample may be carry-over from other donors' samples. Each CDR3 is given with its conserved first and last residue. D genes are given only for firm matches.

D gene | J gene | V gene | CDR3 protein
NA | TRBJ2-7 | TRBV6-5 | CASSSPFAGTYEQYF
NA | TRBJ1-1 | TRBV10-3 | CAISSANTEAFF
TRBD1 | TRBJ2-3 | TRBV15 | CATSSHNRGPDTQYF
TRBD2 | TRBJ2-3 | TRBV4-2 | CASSQDSGRTTDTQYF
NA | TRBJ1-5 | TRBV27 | CASSLSKGNQPQHF
TRBD1 | TRBJ2-7 | TRBV9 | CASSVARTGEEQYF
TRBD1 | TRBJ1-1 | TRBV27 | CASTPTGGATEAFF
NA | TRBJ2-7 | TRBV15 | CATSREAGTPYEQYF
NA | TRBJ1-3 | TRBV5-4 | CASSLGRGISGNTIYF
NA | TRBJ1-2 | TRBV5-6 | CASSPGFDYGYTF
TRBD1 | TRBJ1-1 | TRBV4-1 | CASSQEQGVTEAFF
TRBD1 | TRBJ1-2 | TRBV2 | CASAHGQELYADYTF
NA | TRBJ1-1 | TRBV9 | CASSPGKNTEAFF
NA | TRBJ2-3 | TRBV7-2 | CASSHGTANTDTQYF
NA | TRBJ2-7 | TRBV7-6 | CASSLAGPNEQYF
NA | TRBJ1-1 | TRBV27 | CASSGGLEAFF
NA | TRBJ2-7 | TRBV27 | CASSFSRPSAYEQYF
NA | TRBJ1-2 | TRBV27 | CASLGEGNYGYTF
NA | TRBJ1-1 | TRBV28 | CASSLLTERNTEAFF
NA | TRBJ2-7 | TRBV7-2 | CASSLAPWGEQYF
TRBD2 | TRBJ2-3 | TRBV27 | CASSILGLAGDPDTQYF
NA | TRBJ1-5 | TRBV4-3 | CASSQSSSSGPQHF
NA | TRBJ2-7 | TRBV25-1 | CASSAGRYYEQYF
NA | TRBJ2-7 | TRBV10-3 | CAISPDGSYEQYF
NA | TRBJ1-5 | TRBV6-1 | CASSALLGQPQHF
TRBD2 | TRBJ2-2 | TRBV6-4 | CASSDQREGLGGELFF
TRBD2 | TRBJ2-2 | TRBV27 | CASSPREGRRELFF
TRBD2 | TRBJ2-2 | TRBV4-3 | CASSQGLAGDTGELFF